A selection of T cell receptor beta chains follows, all from one sample in a study of blood T cells in healthy people across ages. One entry per CDR3 protein results from TCRdb running MiXCR on the 5' RACE reads. The sample carries 730,000 or so distinct CDR3 sequences, around 38% recorded once. Source material: blood. The receptors stem from an elderly man in good health. The CDR3 runs from the conserved cysteine through the conserved F or W. Each record gives: clone size, D gene, V gene, CDR3 length, J gene, CDR3 protein, CDR3 DNA. The D gene is left open where the match is weak. Only part of the rows carry a size: once, few, many, or a class if the clone is expanded.

>few|NA|TRBV5-6|14|TRBJ1-2
CASSSLDRSEGYTF
TGTGCCAGCAGCTCCTTGGACAGATCTGAAGGCTACACCTTC
>NA|NA|TRBV10-3|16|TRBJ2-3
CAIGFPAGSSTDTQYF
TGTGCCATCGGTTTTCCAGCGGGCAGCAGCACAGATACGCAGTATTTT
>few|NA|TRBV20-1|14|TRBJ2-3
CSAIGDTSTDTQYF
TGCAGTGCTATTGGGGACACTAGCACAGATACGCAGTATTTT
>NA|TRBD2|TRBV20-1|12|TRBJ2-1
CSARVSSGGQFF
TGCAGTGCTAGAGTCTCGAGCGGGGGGCAGTTCTTC
>NA|TRBD2|TRBV10-3|13|TRBJ2-1
CAISGLAGDEQFF
TGTGCCATCAGTGGACTAGCGGGAGATGAGCAGTTCTTC
>once|NA|TRBV2|21|TRBJ1-2
CASSERSGMSRDRVANYGHTF
TGTGCCAGCAGTGAACGGTCCGGTATGTCCAGGGATCGGGTTGCTAACTATGGCCACACCTTC
>NA|TRBD2|TRBV28|15|TRBJ2-7
CASRLTSGKYYEQYF
TGTGCCAGCAGGCTGACTAGCGGGAAATACTACGAGCAGTACTTC
>NA|NA|TRBV14|13|TRBJ2-7
CASSWGLSYEQYF
TGTGCCAGCAGCTGGGGTTTGTCCTACGAGCAGTACTTC
>few|TRBD1|TRBV29-1|13|TRBJ2-7
CSVGTGGNYEQYF
TGCAGCGTTGGGACAGGGGGCAACTACGAGCAGTACTTC
>NA|TRBD2|TRBV6-5|19|TRBJ2-7
CTSSWQGNLVAGRTYEQYF
TGTACCAGCAGTTGGCAGGGGAATTTAGTAGCGGGGAGGACCTACGAGCAGTACTTC